This entry describes one TCR beta chain. Trimming cost V 4 bases and J 6 bases; bases outside gene matches: 11. The length of the CDR3 is 15 residues. In germline, CDR1 is SGHRS, CDR2 YFSETQ. Authors' methods: Nucleated cell counts were estimated from reference gene primer amplification. Profiling relied on immunoSEQ multiplex PCR, and the TCRdb table lists in-frame clones only, not all of them. That table furnishes V, J and clone size, whereas the DNA furnished D and trimming. This repertoire shows a few hundred thousand clones, approximately 90% found once; its top ten account for 10% to 15%. The sample originates from a study of blood T cell repertoires in COVID-19. Study-wide context: Researchers got acute and convalescent COVID-19 samples from the United States, Italy and Spain. In each case, the material was cDNA or gDNA derived from T cells, B-cell-depleted T cells, or PBMCs.

This TCR derives from a woman aged 50 to 60 with COVID-19, enrolled during active disease. The genes are TRBV5-1 and TRBJ2-7; TRBD1 matches at 9 bases. Source material: peripheral blood. The CDR3 DNA is TGCGCCAGCAGCCGGGGCGGGACAGGGTTGGTCGAGCAGTACTTC. The encoded protein is CASSRGGTGLVEQYF.